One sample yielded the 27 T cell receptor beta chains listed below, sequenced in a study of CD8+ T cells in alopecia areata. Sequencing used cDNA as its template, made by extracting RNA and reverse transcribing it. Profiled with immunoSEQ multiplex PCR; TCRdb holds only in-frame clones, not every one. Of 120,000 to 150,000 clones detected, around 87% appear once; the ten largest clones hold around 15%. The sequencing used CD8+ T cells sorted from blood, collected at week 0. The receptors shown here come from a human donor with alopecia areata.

The CDR3 DNA is TGTGCCAGCAGCCTCGCGGGACAGCCGTACCAAGAGACCCAGTACTTC. Protein product: CASSLAGQPYQETQYF. The chain combines TRBV5-4 with TRBJ2-5; D may be TRBD1 (7 bases). Germline CDR1 SGHNT, CDR2 YYREEE (reference sequence). This CDR3 contains 16 residues. Trimming cost V 4 bases and J 0 bases, with 16 bases left between them. The whole variable domain, filled in from reference TRBV5-4 and TRBJ2-5, reads ETGVTQSPTHLIKTRGQQVTLRCSSQSGHNTVSWYQQALGQGPQFIFQYYREEENGRGNFPPRFSGLQFPNYSSELNVNALELDDSALYLCASSLAGQPYQETQYFGPGTRLLVL.

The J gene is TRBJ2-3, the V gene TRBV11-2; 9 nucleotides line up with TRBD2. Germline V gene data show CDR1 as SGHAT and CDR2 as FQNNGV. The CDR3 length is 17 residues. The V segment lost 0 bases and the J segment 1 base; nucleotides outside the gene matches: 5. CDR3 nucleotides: TGTGCCAGCAGCTTAGATCGTAGCGGGGGTGGCACAGATACGCAGTATTTT. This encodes CASSLDRSGGGTDTQYF.

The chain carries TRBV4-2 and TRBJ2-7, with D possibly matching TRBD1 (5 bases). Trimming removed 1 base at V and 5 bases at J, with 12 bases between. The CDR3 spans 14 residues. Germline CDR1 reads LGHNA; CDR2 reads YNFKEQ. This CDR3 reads CASSQGGGVDEQYF. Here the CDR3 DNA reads TGTGCCAGCAGCCAAGGGGGCGGCGTCGACGAGCAGTACTTC.

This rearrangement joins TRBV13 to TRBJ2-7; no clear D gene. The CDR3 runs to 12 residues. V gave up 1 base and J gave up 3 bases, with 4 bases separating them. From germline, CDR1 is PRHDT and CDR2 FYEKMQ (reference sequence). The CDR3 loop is CASSLDSYEQYF. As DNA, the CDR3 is TGTGCCAGCAGCTTAGACAGCTACGAGCAGTACTTC. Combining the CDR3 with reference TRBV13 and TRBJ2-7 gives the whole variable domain AAGVIQSPRHLIKEKRETATLKCYPIPRHDTVYWYQQGPGQDPQFLISFYEKMQSDKGSIPDRFSAQQFSDYHSELNMSSLELGDSALYFCASSLDSYEQYFGPGTRLTVT.

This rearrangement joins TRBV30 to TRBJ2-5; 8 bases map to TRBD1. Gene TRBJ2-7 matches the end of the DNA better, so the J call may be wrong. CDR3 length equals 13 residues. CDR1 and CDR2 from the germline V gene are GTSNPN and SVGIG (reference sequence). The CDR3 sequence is CASLRTGSYEQYF. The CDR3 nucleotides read TGTGCCTCGCTCCGGACAGGGAGCTACGAGCAGTACTTC.

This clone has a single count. CDR3 bases: TGCAGCGTTGTGGGCACATACTATGGCTACACCTTC. Encoded protein: CSVVGTYYGYTF. The chain combines TRBV29-1 with TRBJ1-2; no clear D. This CDR3 region has 12 residues. The V end was cut by 4 bases, the J end by 3 bases, with 9 bases between. Germline assignment: CDR1 SQVTM and CDR2 ANQGSEA.

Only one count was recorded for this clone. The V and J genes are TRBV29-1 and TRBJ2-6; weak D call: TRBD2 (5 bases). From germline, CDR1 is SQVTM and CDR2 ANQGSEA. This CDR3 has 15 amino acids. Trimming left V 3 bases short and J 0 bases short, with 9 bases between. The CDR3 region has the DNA TGCAGCGTTGAGGGGAGTCCCTCTGGGGCCAACGTCCTGACTTTC. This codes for CSVEGSPSGANVLTF.

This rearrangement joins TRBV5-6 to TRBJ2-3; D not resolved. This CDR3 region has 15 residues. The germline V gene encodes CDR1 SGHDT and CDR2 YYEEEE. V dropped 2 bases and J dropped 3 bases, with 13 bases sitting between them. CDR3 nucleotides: TGTGCCAGCAGCTTAGTGACGGAGCATACAGATACGCAGTATTTT. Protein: CASSLVTEHTDTQYF.

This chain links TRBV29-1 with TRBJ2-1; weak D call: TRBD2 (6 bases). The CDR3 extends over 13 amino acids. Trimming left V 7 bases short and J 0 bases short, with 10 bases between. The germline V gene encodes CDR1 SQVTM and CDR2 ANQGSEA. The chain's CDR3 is CSAPGLSYNEQFF. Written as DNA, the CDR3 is TGCAGCGCTCCGGGACTCTCCTACAATGAGCAGTTCTTC.

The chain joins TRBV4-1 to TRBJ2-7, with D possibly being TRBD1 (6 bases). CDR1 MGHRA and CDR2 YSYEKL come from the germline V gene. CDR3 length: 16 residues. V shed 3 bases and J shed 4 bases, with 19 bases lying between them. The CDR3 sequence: CASSHPPGAEKYEQYF. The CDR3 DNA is TGCGCCAGCAGCCACCCCCCAGGGGCGGAGAAGTACGAGCAGTACTTC.

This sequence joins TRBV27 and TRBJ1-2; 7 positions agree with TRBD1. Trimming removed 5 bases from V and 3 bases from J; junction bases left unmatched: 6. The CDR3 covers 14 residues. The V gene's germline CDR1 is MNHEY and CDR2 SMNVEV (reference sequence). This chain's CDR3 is CASSPRDSYYGYTF. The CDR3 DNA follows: TGTGCCAGCAGTCCCCGGGACAGCTACTATGGCTACACCTTC.

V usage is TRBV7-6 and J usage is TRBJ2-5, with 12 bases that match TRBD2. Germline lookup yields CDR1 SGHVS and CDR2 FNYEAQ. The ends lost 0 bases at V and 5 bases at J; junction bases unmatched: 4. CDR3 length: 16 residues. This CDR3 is CASSLALAGGPETQYF. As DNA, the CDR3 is TGTGCCAGCAGCTTAGCGCTAGCGGGAGGGCCGGAGACCCAGTACTTC.

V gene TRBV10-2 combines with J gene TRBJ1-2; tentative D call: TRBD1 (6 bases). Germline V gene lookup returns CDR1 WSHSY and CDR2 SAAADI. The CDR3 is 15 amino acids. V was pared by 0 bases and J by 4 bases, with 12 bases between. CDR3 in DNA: TGCGCCAGCAGTGAGTCCGGGGGGCGAGTCTATGGCTACACCTTC. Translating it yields CASSESGGRVYGYTF.

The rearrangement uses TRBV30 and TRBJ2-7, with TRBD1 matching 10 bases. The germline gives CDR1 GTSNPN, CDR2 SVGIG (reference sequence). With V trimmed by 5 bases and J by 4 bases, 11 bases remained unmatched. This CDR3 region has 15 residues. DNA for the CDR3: TGTGCCTGGGACAAAAAGGGACAGGGGAAATACGAGCAGTACTTC. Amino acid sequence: CAWDKKGQGKYEQYF. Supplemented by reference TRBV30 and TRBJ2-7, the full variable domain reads SQTIHQWPATLVQPVGSPLSLECTVEGTSNPNLYWYRQAAGRGLQLLFYSVGIGQISSEVPQNLSASRPQDRQFILSSKKLLLSDSGFYLCAWDKKGQGKYEQYFGPGTRLTVT.

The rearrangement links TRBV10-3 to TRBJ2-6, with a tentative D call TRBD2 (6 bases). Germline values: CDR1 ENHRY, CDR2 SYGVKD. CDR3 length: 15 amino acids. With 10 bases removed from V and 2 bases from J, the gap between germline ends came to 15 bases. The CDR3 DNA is TGTGCCAGCTGGGGGGAGGATCCTGGGGCCAACGTCCTGACTTTC. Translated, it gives CASWGEDPGANVLTF.

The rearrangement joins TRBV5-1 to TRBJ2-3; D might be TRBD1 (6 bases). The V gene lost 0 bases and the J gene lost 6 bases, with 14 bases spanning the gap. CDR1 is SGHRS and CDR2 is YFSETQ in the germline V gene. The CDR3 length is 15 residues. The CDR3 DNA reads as TGCGCCAGCAGCTTGGCAGGGGACCACATCGATACGCAGTATTTT. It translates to CASSLAGDHIDTQYF.

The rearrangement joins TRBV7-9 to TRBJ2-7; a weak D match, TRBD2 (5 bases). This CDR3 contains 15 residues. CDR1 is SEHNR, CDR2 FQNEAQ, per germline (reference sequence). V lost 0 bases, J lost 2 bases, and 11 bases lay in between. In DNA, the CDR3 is TGTGCCAGCAGCTTAGCTTTCGCCGGGGCCTACGAGCAGTACTTC. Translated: CASSLAFAGAYEQYF.

For the CDR3, the DNA is TGTGCCAGCATAGAGACAGGGGTGGCTAACACTGAAGCTTTCTTT. Protein product: CASIETGVANTEAFF. V gene TRBV6-1 combines with J gene TRBJ1-1; 8 bases are a match to TRBD1. After removal of 7 bases from V and 2 bases from J, the junction contained 9 bases not matched to a gene. The CDR3 contains 15 residues. The germline V gene encodes CDR1 MNHNS and CDR2 SASEGT.

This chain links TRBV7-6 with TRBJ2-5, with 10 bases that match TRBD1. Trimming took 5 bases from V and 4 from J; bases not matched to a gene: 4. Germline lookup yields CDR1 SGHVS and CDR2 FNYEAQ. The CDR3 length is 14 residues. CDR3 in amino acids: CASSRTGGSETQYF. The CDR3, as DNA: TGTGCCAGCAGCCGGACAGGGGGTTCAGAGACCCAGTACTTC.

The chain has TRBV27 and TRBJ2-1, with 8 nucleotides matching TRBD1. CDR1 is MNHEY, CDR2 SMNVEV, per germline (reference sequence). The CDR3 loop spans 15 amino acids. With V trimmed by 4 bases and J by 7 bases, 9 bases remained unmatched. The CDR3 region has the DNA TGTGCCAGCAGTTCAGGGGGCCCAGGGTTGAATGAGCAGTTCTTC. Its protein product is CASSSGGPGLNEQFF.

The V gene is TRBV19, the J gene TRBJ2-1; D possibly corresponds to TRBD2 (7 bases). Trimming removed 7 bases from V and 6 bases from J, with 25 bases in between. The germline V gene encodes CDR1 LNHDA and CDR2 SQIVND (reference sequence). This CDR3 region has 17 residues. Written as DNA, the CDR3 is TGTGCCAGTAAGCGGGATGCGGACAGCCTCATTTCCAATGAGCAGTTCTTC. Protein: CASKRDADSLISNEQFF.

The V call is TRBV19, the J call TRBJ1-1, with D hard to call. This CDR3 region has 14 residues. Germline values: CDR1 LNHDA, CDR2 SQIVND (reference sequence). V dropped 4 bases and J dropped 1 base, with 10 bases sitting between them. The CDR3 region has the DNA TGTGCCAGTAGTACCGTGTTGGGGAACACTGAAGCTTTCTTT. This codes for CASSTVLGNTEAFF. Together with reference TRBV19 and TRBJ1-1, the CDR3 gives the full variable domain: DGGITQSPKYLFRKEGQNVTLSCEQNLNHDAMYWYRQDPGQGLRLIYYSQIVNDFQKGDIAEGYSVSREKKESFPLTVTSAQKNPTAFYLCASSTVLGNTEAFFGQGTRLTVV.

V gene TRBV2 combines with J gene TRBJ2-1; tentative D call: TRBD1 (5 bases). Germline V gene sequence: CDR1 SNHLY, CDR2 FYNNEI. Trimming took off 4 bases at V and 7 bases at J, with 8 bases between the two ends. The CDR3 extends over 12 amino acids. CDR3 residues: CASSVPGNEQFF. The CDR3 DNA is TGTGCCAGCAGTGTTCCAGGGAATGAGCAGTTCTTC.

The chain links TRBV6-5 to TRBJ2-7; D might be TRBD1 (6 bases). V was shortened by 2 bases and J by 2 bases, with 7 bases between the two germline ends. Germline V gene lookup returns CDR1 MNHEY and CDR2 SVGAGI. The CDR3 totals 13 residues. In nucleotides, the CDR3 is TGTGCCAGCAGTTACGGGGACACCTACGAGCAGTACTTC. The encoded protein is CASSYGDTYEQYF.

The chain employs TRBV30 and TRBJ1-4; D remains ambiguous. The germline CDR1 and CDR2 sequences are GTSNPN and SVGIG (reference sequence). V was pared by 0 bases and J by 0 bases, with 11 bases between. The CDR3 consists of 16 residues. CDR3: CAWSVRVMTTNEKLFF. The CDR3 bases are TGTGCCTGGAGTGTAAGGGTCATGACAACTAATGAAAAACTGTTTTTT.

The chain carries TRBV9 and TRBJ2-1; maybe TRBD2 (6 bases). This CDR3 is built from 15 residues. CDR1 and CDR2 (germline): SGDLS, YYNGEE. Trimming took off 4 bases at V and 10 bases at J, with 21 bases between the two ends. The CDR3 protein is CASSYEGLGPAEQFF. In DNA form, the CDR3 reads TGTGCCAGCAGCTATGAGGGACTGGGGCCGGCGGAGCAGTTCTTC.

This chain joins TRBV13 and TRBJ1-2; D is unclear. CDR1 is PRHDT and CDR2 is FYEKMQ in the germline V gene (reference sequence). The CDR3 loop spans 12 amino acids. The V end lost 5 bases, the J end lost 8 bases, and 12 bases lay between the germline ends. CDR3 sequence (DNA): TGTGCCAGCAGCGCCGACCGAACCGGCTACACCTTC. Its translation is CASSADRTGYTF.